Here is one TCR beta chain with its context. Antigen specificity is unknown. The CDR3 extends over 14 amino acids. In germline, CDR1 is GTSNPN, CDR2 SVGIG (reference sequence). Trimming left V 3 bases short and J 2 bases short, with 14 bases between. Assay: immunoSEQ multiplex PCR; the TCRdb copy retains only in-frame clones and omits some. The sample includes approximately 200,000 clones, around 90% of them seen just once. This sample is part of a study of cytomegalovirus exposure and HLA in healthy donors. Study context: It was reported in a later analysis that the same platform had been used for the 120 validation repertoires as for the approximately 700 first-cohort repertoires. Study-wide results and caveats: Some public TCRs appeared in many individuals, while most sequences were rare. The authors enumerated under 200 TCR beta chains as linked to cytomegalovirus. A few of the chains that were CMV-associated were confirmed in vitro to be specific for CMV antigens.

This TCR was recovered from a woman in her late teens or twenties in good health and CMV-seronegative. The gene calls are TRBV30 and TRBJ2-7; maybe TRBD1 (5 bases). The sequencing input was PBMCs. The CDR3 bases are TGTGCCTGGAGAGCTTTGGACAACCCCTACGAGCAGTACTTC. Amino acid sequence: CAWRALDNPYEQYF.